This is a list of T cell receptor beta chains from one sample in a study of CXCR3-negative and CXCR3-positive naive CD8 T cells. TCRdb re-called the 5' RACE reads; every CDR3 protein appears as one record, without DNA. The table lists around 140,000 distinct CDR3 sequences. The source material was naive CXCR3+ CD8+ T cells from blood. The source is a human donor in good health. Some clones in this sample may be carry-over from other donors' samples. Each CDR3 is given with its conserved first and last residue.

TRBJ2-7 | TRBV5-1 | CASSLAGDGYEQYF
TRBJ2-7 | TRBV9 | CASSVVPSGTYEQYF
TRBJ1-2 | TRBV13 | CASSLEGQLYGYTF
TRBJ2-7 | TRBV15 | CATSRAQPYEQYF
TRBJ1-3 | TRBV20-1 | CSALGPGPGNTIYF
TRBJ1-4 | TRBV28 | CASSLRAGFTNEKLFF
TRBJ2-4 | TRBV12-3/TRBV12-4 | CASSLIRDHIQYF
TRBJ2-1 | TRBV29-1 | CSVEDKLAAYNEQFF
TRBJ2-3 | TRBV12-3/TRBV12-4 | CASRRAGVTDTQYF
TRBJ2-5 | TRBV12-3/TRBV12-4 | CASNPRGWGETQYF
TRBJ1-2 | TRBV9 | CASSPDTNYGYTF
TRBJ2-7 | TRBV15 | CATSPWTGSYEQYF
TRBJ2-7 | TRBV20-1 | CSAKDGIYYEQYF
TRBJ2-7 | TRBV5-4 | CASSLKGSSYEQYF
TRBJ2-5 | TRBV11-2 | CASSLTGLAAYQETQYF
TRBJ2-7 | TRBV7-9 | CASSPHRVSGVSEQYF
TRBJ2-2 | TRBV6-2/TRBV6-3 | CASSYANTGELFF
TRBJ2-5 | TRBV7-2 | CASSSLGAGAWETQYF
TRBJ2-4 | TRBV27 | CTSSFTRQEEAKNIQYF
TRBJ1-5 | TRBV28 | CATRGLMVEPQHF
TRBJ2-3 | TRBV10-3 | CAVSDHQQGMDTQYF
TRBJ2-5 | TRBV6-2/TRBV6-3 | CASSEFRQETQYF
TRBJ2-7 | TRBV12-5 | CASGVDRGGYYEQYF
TRBJ2-2 | TRBV11-1 | CASSPGPPGELFF
TRBJ1-2 | TRBV6-2/TRBV6-3 | CASYTTASKANYGYTF
TRBJ1-2 | TRBV7-2 | CASLGVLTGSYGYTF
TRBJ1-6 | TRBV27 | CASSLLVGGNSPLHF
TRBJ1-4 | TRBV29-1 | CSVESGGGEKLFF
TRBJ2-3 | TRBV6-2/TRBV6-3 | CASSGTLAGLLRDTQYF
TRBJ1-2 | TRBV5-1 | CASSPGQSDGYTF
TRBJ2-7 | TRBV27 | CASSLWGGLEQYF
TRBJ2-2 | TRBV20-1 | CSARLAGAIREDTGELFF
TRBJ2-6 | TRBV24-1 | CATSDPGGSGANVLTF
TRBJ2-5 | TRBV29-1 | CSVDGLTGSEETQYF
TRBJ2-3 | TRBV10-3 | CAISEPLGSTDTQYF
TRBJ1-2 | TRBV28 | CASSLWGLNYGYTF
TRBJ1-1 | TRBV7-9 | CASSLDVVEAFF
TRBJ1-5 | TRBV20-1 | CSATIDETDQPQHF
TRBJ2-5 | TRBV12-3/TRBV12-4 | CASSFGLAVVETQYF
TRBJ2-5 | TRBV7-9 | CASSRAGQETQYF
TRBJ2-1 | TRBV7-9 | CAGGAGDYNEQFF
TRBJ1-1 | TRBV5-6 | CASSLASGATEAFF
TRBJ2-6 | TRBV7-9 | CASRLPISGANVLTF
TRBJ2-7 | TRBV6-5 | CASSYSKIAGGLEQYF
TRBJ2-1 | TRBV4-3 | CASSQSKGSSSTSYNEQFF
TRBJ2-7 | TRBV28 | CASSLGTSGAYEQYF
TRBJ2-1 | TRBV11-3 | CASSLDGGQYNEQFF